The 6 T cell receptor beta chains given below trace back to one sample, sequenced in a study of T cell changes during pregnancy in multiple sclerosis. Repertoires were generated with immunoSEQ multiplex PCR, while TCRdb's copy carries only in-frame clones and drops some. The sample contains about 40,000 clones, about 92% of which appear only once. Sequencing was performed on peripheral blood, taken before pregnancy. The receptor source for this set is a female donor with multiple sclerosis, enrolled in a pregnancy study.

The gene calls are TRBV5-4 and TRBJ2-5; D may be TRBD2 (6 bases). The germline V and J ends were trimmed by 0 bases and 4 bases, with 13 bases remaining between them. Germline lookup yields CDR1 SGHNT and CDR2 YYREEE (reference sequence). The CDR3 has 15 residues. The CDR3 DNA sequence: TGTGCCAGCAGCTTGGCGGGAGCGATGGGAGAGACCCAGTACTTC. Encoded protein: CASSLAGAMGETQYF.

The chain recombines TRBV6-6 with TRBJ1-5, with D possibly TRBD1 on 6 matching bases. The CDR3 has 15 amino acids. Trimming removed 2 bases from V and 4 bases from J, with 12 bases in between. CDR1 is MNHNY and CDR2 is SVGAGI in the germline V gene (reference sequence). The CDR3 region is CASSYGYQGNQPQHF. In DNA form, the CDR3 reads TGTGCCAGCAGTTACGGGTACCAGGGGAATCAGCCCCAGCATTTT.

This chain connects TRBV9 to TRBJ2-1; 7 bases align to TRBD2. Trimming took 0 bases from V and 4 from J; bases not matched to a gene: 10. This CDR3 comprises 17 residues. Germline V gives CDR1 SGDLS, CDR2 YYNGEE. The CDR3 nucleotides are TGTGCCAGCAGCGTAGCTGAGGTAGCGGGTATGTACAATGAGCAGTTCTTC. This sequence encodes CASSVAEVAGMYNEQFF.

The chain combines TRBV4-2 with TRBJ2-7; D ambiguous. V was cut by 0 bases and J by 0 bases, with 9 bases left in between. Germline V gene lookup returns CDR1 LGHNA and CDR2 YNFKEQ. This CDR3 is built from 15 residues. The CDR3 loop reads CASSQDRGHSYEQYF. The DNA of the CDR3 is TGTGCCAGCAGCCAAGATCGAGGCCACTCCTACGAGCAGTACTTC.

The chain is built from TRBV4-1 and TRBJ2-1; D may be TRBD1 (6 bases). Germline CDR1 reads MGHRA; CDR2 reads YSYEKL. V shed 3 bases and J shed 6 bases, with 9 bases lying between them. The CDR3 loop spans 13 amino acids. The CDR3 DNA reads TGCGCCAGCAGCCAGGTAGGGGGCAATGAGCAGTTCTTC. Translated: CASSQVGGNEQFF.

This sequence joins TRBV6-6 and TRBJ2-1, with 9 bases lining up with TRBD2. CDR3 length equals 15 residues. J lost 8 bases, V lost 6 bases, and 11 bases had no gene match. Germline CDR1 MNHNY, CDR2 SVGAGI (reference sequence). Here the CDR3 DNA reads TGTGCCAGCAGGGGTGCGCGGGGGGGTTATTATGAGCAGTTCTTC. Its translation: CASRGARGGYYEQFF.